The rows below give T cell receptor beta chains drawn from one sample of a study of regulatory dendritic cells for organ transplantation. Profiled with immunoSEQ multiplex PCR; TCRdb holds only in-frame clones, not every one. Here the sample spans 20,000 to 25,000 clones, 74% being singletons. What was sequenced was memory CD4+ T cells from blood. The receptors come from a human donor in good health. Both conserved end residues are trimmed from each CDR3. Each record gives: clone size, CDR3 length, D gene, V gene, J gene, CDR3 protein. The D gene is left open where the match is weak. Size is stated for part of the rows, as once, few or many counts, or as a class when the clone is expanded.

clone size: .
CDR3 length: 13
D gene: TRBD1
V gene: TRBV9
J gene: TRBJ1-3
CDR3 protein: ASSAGQISGNTIY

clone size: once
CDR3 length: 19
D gene: TRBD1
V gene: TRBV7-8
J gene: TRBJ2-2
CDR3 protein: ASNTPTEPVQGEWYTGELF

clone size: .
CDR3 length: 13
D gene: .
V gene: TRBV7-7
J gene: TRBJ2-5
CDR3 protein: ASSLARGHQETQY

clone size: .
CDR3 length: 13
D gene: TRBD1
V gene: TRBV6-5
J gene: TRBJ2-5
CDR3 protein: ASSSTTGLQETQY

clone size: .
CDR3 length: 17
D gene: TRBD1
V gene: TRBV9
J gene: TRBJ2-1
CDR3 protein: ASSVGPPGQERSYNEQF

clone size: .
CDR3 length: 11
D gene: .
V gene: TRBV6-1
J gene: TRBJ2-7
CDR3 protein: ASSEAQAGEQY

clone size: few
CDR3 length: 10
D gene: TRBD1
V gene: TRBV19
J gene: TRBJ1-1
CDR3 protein: ASSGRDRGAF

clone size: .
CDR3 length: 14
D gene: TRBD1
V gene: TRBV5-1
J gene: TRBJ2-3
CDR3 protein: ASSLEGAVSTDTQY

clone size: .
CDR3 length: 14
D gene: TRBD2
V gene: TRBV5-6
J gene: TRBJ2-6
CDR3 protein: ASSSLGKRGYNVLT

clone size: .
CDR3 length: 17
D gene: TRBD1
V gene: TRBV5-6
J gene: TRBJ1-5
CDR3 protein: ASSRGTGNVKYSNQPQH

clone size: .
CDR3 length: 12
D gene: TRBD1
V gene: TRBV29-1
J gene: TRBJ1-2
CDR3 protein: SAGTAFSNYGYT

clone size: few
CDR3 length: 11
D gene: TRBD1
V gene: TRBV19
J gene: TRBJ2-7
CDR3 protein: ASSRTGANEQY

clone size: .
CDR3 length: 9
D gene: .
V gene: TRBV7-9
J gene: TRBJ1-2
CDR3 protein: ASSPGYGYT

clone size: .
CDR3 length: 12
D gene: .
V gene: TRBV7-8
J gene: TRBJ1-1
CDR3 protein: ASSLETGNTEAF

clone size: .
CDR3 length: 10
D gene: .
V gene: TRBV5-1
J gene: TRBJ1-2
CDR3 protein: ASSMDSYGYT

clone size: .
CDR3 length: 13
D gene: .
V gene: TRBV5-1
J gene: TRBJ2-7
CDR3 protein: ASSRDTPGDYEQY

clone size: few
CDR3 length: 13
D gene: TRBD1
V gene: TRBV6-1
J gene: TRBJ2-3
CDR3 protein: ASSEPGQRTDTQY

clone size: .
CDR3 length: 14
D gene: TRBD2
V gene: TRBV15
J gene: TRBJ2-7
CDR3 protein: ATSSRTSGLSYEQY

clone size: once
CDR3 length: 15
D gene: .
V gene: TRBV14
J gene: TRBJ2-1
CDR3 protein: ASSFTGNWPLVSEQF

clone size: .
CDR3 length: 11
D gene: .
V gene: TRBV19
J gene: TRBJ1-1
CDR3 protein: ASSYRDRTEAF

clone size: .
CDR3 length: 11
D gene: .
V gene: TRBV25-1
J gene: TRBJ1-3
CDR3 protein: ASSVTGSNTIY

clone size: .
CDR3 length: 11
D gene: TRBD1
V gene: TRBV10-3
J gene: TRBJ2-7
CDR3 protein: AISGTGNNEQY

clone size: few
CDR3 length: 14
D gene: .
V gene: TRBV27
J gene: TRBJ2-1
CDR3 protein: ATHSPGSLYYNEQF

clone size: .
CDR3 length: 10
D gene: TRBD1
V gene: TRBV5-6
J gene: TRBJ2-7
CDR3 protein: ASSPGQGNQY

clone size: .
CDR3 length: 14
D gene: .
V gene: TRBV6-5
J gene: TRBJ2-7
CDR3 protein: ASSYSLTGFTTEQY

clone size: .
CDR3 length: 12
D gene: TRBD2
V gene: TRBV5-1
J gene: TRBJ2-1
CDR3 protein: ASRGGGADNEQF

clone size: few
CDR3 length: 15
D gene: .
V gene: TRBV4-1
J gene: TRBJ1-6
CDR3 protein: ASSTPRQGSGSSPLH

clone size: once
CDR3 length: 17
D gene: .
V gene: TRBV7-8
J gene: TRBJ1-5
CDR3 protein: ASSLRSRGNLGSNQPQH

clone size: .
CDR3 length: 12
D gene: .
V gene: TRBV7-2
J gene: TRBJ2-2
CDR3 protein: ASSLSTEAGELF

clone size: .
CDR3 length: 13
D gene: TRBD1
V gene: TRBV19
J gene: TRBJ1-4
CDR3 protein: ASLPPGQGNEKLF

clone size: once
CDR3 length: 14
D gene: TRBD2
V gene: TRBV4-2
J gene: TRBJ2-3
CDR3 protein: ASSYGLAGSTDTQY

clone size: .
CDR3 length: 14
D gene: .
V gene: TRBV7-2
J gene: TRBJ2-7
CDR3 protein: ASSLDYAGANYEQY

clone size: .
CDR3 length: 17
D gene: TRBD2
V gene: TRBV5-6
J gene: TRBJ2-7
CDR3 protein: ASSSTGTSGGIGPYGQY

clone size: .
CDR3 length: 12
D gene: TRBD1
V gene: TRBV5-1
J gene: TRBJ1-1
CDR3 protein: ASSPGQGETEAF

clone size: .
CDR3 length: 11
D gene: .
V gene: TRBV4-3
J gene: TRBJ2-7
CDR3 protein: ASSQDRGYEQY

clone size: .
CDR3 length: 14
D gene: .
V gene: TRBV11-3
J gene: TRBJ1-2
CDR3 protein: ASSQEGRSADYGYT

clone size: once
CDR3 length: 12
D gene: .
V gene: TRBV19
J gene: TRBJ1-2
CDR3 protein: ASSIGRNPYGYT

clone size: .
CDR3 length: 11
D gene: .
V gene: TRBV6-1
J gene: TRBJ2-1
CDR3 protein: ASYSLANNEQF

clone size: .
CDR3 length: 14
D gene: .
V gene: TRBV18
J gene: TRBJ2-1
CDR3 protein: ASSPPSGPRYNEQF

clone size: .
CDR3 length: 12
D gene: .
V gene: TRBV7-9
J gene: TRBJ1-5
CDR3 protein: ASSLMGGNQPQH

clone size: .
CDR3 length: 14
D gene: .
V gene: TRBV9
J gene: TRBJ1-4
CDR3 protein: ASSVGGRGEGEKLF

clone size: .
CDR3 length: 15
D gene: .
V gene: TRBV25-1
J gene: TRBJ2-2
CDR3 protein: ASSELEGRGGTGELF